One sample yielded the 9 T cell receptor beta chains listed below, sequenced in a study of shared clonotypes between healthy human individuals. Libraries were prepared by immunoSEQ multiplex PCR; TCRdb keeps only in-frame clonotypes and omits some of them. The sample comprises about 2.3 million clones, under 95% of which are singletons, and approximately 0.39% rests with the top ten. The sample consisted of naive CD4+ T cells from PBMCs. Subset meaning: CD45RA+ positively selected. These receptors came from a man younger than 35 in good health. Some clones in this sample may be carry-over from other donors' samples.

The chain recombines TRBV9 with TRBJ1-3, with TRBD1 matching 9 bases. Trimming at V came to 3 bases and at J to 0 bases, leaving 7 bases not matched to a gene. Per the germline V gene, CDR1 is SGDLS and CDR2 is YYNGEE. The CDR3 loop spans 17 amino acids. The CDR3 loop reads CASSGGTGMSSGNTIYF. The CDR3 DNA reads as TGTGCCAGCAGCGGGGGGACAGGGATGAGCTCTGGAAACACCATATATTTT. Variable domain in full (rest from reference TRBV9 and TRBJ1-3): DSGVTQTPKHLITATGQRVTLRCSPRSGDLSVYWYQQSLDQGLQFLIQYYNGEERAKGNILERFSAQQFPDLHSELNLSSLELGDSALYFCASSGGTGMSSGNTIYFGEGSWLTVV.

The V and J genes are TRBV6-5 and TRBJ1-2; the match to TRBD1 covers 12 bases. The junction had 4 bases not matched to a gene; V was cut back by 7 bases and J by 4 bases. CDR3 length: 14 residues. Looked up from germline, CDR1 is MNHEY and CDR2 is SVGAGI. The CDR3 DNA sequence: TGTGCCAGCATGGGGACAGGGGGCCTCTATGGCTACACCTTC. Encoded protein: CASMGTGGLYGYTF.

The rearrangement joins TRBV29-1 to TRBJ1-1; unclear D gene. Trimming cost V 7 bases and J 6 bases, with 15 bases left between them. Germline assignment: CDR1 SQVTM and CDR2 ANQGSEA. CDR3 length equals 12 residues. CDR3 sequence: CSAAGTRPEAFF. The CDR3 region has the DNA TGCAGCGCCGCTGGTACTCGGCCTGAAGCTTTCTTT.

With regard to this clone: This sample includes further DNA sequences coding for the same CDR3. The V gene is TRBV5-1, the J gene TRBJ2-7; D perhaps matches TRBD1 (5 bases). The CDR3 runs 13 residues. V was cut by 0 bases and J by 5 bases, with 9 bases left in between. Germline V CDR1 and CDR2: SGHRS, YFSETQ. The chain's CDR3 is CASSLGAGNEQYF. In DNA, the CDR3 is TGCGCCAGCAGCTTGGGCGCAGGGAACGAGCAGTACTTC.

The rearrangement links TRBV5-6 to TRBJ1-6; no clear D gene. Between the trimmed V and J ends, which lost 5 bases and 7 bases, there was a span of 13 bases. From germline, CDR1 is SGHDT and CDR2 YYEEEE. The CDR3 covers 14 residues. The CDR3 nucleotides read TGTGCCAGCAGAATCCTTTCACAGAATTCACCCCTCCACTTT. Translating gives CASRILSQNSPLHF.

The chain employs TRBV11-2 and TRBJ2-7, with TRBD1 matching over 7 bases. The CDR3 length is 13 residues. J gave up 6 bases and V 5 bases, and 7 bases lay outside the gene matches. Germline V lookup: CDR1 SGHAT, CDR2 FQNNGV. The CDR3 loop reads CASSQQGFAEQYF. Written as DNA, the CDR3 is TGTGCCAGCAGCCAACAGGGGTTTGCCGAGCAGTACTTC.

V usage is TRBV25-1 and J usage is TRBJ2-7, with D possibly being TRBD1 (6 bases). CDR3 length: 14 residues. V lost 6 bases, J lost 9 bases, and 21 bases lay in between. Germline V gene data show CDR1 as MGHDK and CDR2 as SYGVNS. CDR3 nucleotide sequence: TGTGCCAGCAGGGGTCAGGGGTACTTTGTTGGGCAGTACTTC. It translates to CASRGQGYFVGQYF.

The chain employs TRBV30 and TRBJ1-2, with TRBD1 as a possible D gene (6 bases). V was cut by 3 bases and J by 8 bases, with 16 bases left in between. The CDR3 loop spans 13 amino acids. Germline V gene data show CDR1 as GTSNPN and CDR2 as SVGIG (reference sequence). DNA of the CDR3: TGTGCCTGGAGACCACAGGGATCCGGCGGCTACACCTTC. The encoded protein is CAWRPQGSGGYTF. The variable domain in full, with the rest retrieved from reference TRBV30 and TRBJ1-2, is SQTIHQWPATLVQPVGSPLSLECTVEGTSNPNLYWYRQAAGRGLQLLFYSVGIGQISSEVPQNLSASRPQDRQFILSSKKLLLSDSGFYLCAWRPQGSGGYTFGSGTRLTVV.

CDR3 sequence: CAWAGGRNSYNEQFF. The CDR3 DNA follows: TGTGCCTGGGCCGGGGGTAGGAACTCCTACAATGAGCAGTTCTTC. The V gene is TRBV30, the J gene TRBJ2-1; TRBD2 is a possible D gene (6 bases). CDR1 and CDR2 (germline): GTSNPN, SVGIG (reference sequence). The CDR3 spans 15 residues. Trimming removed 5 bases from V and 0 bases from J, with 14 bases in between.